This T cell receptor (beta chain) came from a study of molecular identifiers for immune sequencing clone quantification. About the research overall: Replicates involved a five-way split of RNA from 20,000 or 100,000 naive CD8 cells, with sequencing of four.

Study-wide results and caveats: Effector cells had over 99% of their molecules in clones above 20 RNA copies, while naive cells had under 1%.

Previously published methods and listed TCR primers were used for the bulk TCR libraries. TCRdb reanalysed the PCR reads using MiXCR and keeps one entry per CDR3 protein. The sample carries roughly 630,000 distinct CDR3 sequences, roughly 25% recorded once. A single count supports this clonotype. What it binds is not known. CD8+CD4-CCR7+CD45RA+ cells were sorted as naive CD8 T cells. The germline gives CDR1 SGDLS, CDR2 YYNGEE. The germline V and J ends were trimmed by 2 bases and 0 bases, with 8 bases remaining between them. CDR3 size: 14 residues. The source is a human donor in good health. Some libraries in this study had Jurkat cell RNA spiked in. Sequenced sample: naive CD8+ T cells from blood, with Jurkat cell RNA spiked in. The subset was: FACS-sorted CD8+CD4-CCR7+CD45RA+ naive T cells. V and J are TRBV9 and TRBJ1-2; tentatively, D is TRBD1 (5 bases). The CDR3 DNA is TGTGCCAGCAGCGTCGGACAACCTAACTATGGCTACACCTTC. Encoded protein: CASSVGQPNYGYTF. Full variable domain (missing parts from reference TRBV9 and TRBJ1-2): DSGVTQTPKHLITATGQRVTLRCSPRSGDLSVYWYQQSLDQGLQFLIQYYNGEERAKGNILERFSAQQFPDLHSELNLSSLELGDSALYFCASSVGQPNYGYTFGSGTRLTVV.